The rows below give T cell receptor beta chains drawn from one sample of a study of T cells in tumors after PD-1 blockade. TCRdb keeps only in-frame clones here, not all; method: immunoSEQ multiplex PCR. The sample gives roughly 47,000 clones, approximately 79% of which show up once; around 15% is in the top ten. Sequencing was performed on PBMCs, taken before anti-PD-1 treatment. The receptors stem from a human donor with basal cell carcinoma. The CDR3 runs from the conserved cysteine through the conserved F or W. Each record gives: D gene, clone size, J gene, V gene, CDR3 DNA, CDR3 protein. D genes are given only for firm matches. Not all rows give a size; the values are once, few, many and, for expanded clones, a class.

>.|.|TRBJ2-6|TRBV2
TGTGCCAGCACCTACGGGCAGAGCTCTGGGGCCAACGTCCTGACTTTC
CASTYGQSSGANVLTF
>TRBD1|.|TRBJ1-2|TRBV24-1
TGTGCCACCAGTGAGGGACAGGGGGCGCGCAAAGGCTACACCTTC
CATSEGQGARKGYTF
>.|.|TRBJ2-5|TRBV2
TGTGCCAGCAGTGATCCCCTACAGGGTGGTGCGGAGACCCAGTACTTC
CASSDPLQGGAETQYF
>.|.|TRBJ2-3|TRBV28
TGTGCCAGCAAAAGGGAAACAGATACGCAGTATTTT
CASKRETDTQYF
>.|.|TRBJ2-2|TRBV7-9
TGTGCCAGCAGCTTATCCGGACAGACCACCGGGGAGCTGTTTTTT
CASSLSGQTTGELFF
>TRBD1|once|TRBJ1-1|TRBV28
TGTGCCAGCAGTCAGACAGGGGGGCTGAACACTGAAGCTTTCTTT
CASSQTGGLNTEAFF
>.|once|TRBJ1-5|TRBV3-1/TRBV3-2
TGTGCCAGGCTGGGGGGGACTAGCAATCAGCCCCAACATTTT
CARLGGTSNQPQHF
>TRBD1|.|TRBJ2-4|TRBV28
TGTGCCAGCAGTTTATCAGGGGGCTTAAACATTCAGTACTTC
CASSLSGGLNIQYF
>.|few|TRBJ1-1|TRBV12-3/TRBV12-4
TGTGCCAGCAGCATCCTCCAGGGTACTGAAGCTTTCTTT
CASSILQGTEAFF
>TRBD1|.|TRBJ1-4|TRBV7-9
TGTGCCAGCAGCCCGGGACGCAACCCAGGGGGTGAAAAACTGTTTTTT
CASSPGRNPGGEKLFF
>TRBD2|.|TRBJ2-3|TRBV20-1
TGCAGTGCTAGTGAGGCACGCGGGAGAGGCACAGATACGCAGTATTTT
CSASEARGRGTDTQYF
>TRBD1|.|TRBJ1-1|TRBV28
TGTGCCAGCAGTTTAGGAGACAGGGGATGGACTGAAGCTTTCTTT
CASSLGDRGWTEAFF
>.|.|TRBJ1-4|TRBV29-1
TGCAGCGTTTCTACAGGTCGGGGGAACGAAAAACTGTTTTTT
CSVSTGRGNEKLFF
>TRBD2|.|TRBJ2-7|TRBV5-8
TGTGCCAGCAGCTTAACTAGCGGCCGCTCCTACGAGCAGTACTTC
CASSLTSGRSYEQYF
>TRBD1|.|TRBJ2-1|TRBV7-6
TGTGCCAGCAGCTCACAGGGGGGCCCTGGGAATGAGCAGTTCTTC
CASSSQGGPGNEQFF
>.|few|TRBJ1-5|TRBV30
TGTGCCTGGAGTGTCTTCAATCAGCCCCAGCATTTT
CAWSVFNQPQHF
>TRBD2|.|TRBJ2-7|TRBV11-2
TGTGCCAGCAGCTTAGTGCTTGGACTAGCAACGGGAGGTGTTCGGCAGTACTTC
CASSLVLGLATGGVRQYF
>TRBD2|.|TRBJ2-1|TRBV2
TGTGCCAGCAGGACCCCCGCCGGGACTAGCGGGGGCGAGCAGTTCTTC
CASRTPAGTSGGEQFF
>.|once|TRBJ1-2|TRBV9
TGTGCCAGCAGCCCGAGGGACTATGGCTACACCTTC
CASSPRDYGYTF
>TRBD1|.|TRBJ1-2|TRBV28
TGTGCCAGCAGTACAGGGGGCGGCTATGGCTACACCTTC
CASSTGGGYGYTF
>TRBD1|.|TRBJ1-2|TRBV7-3
TGTGCCAGCAGCCGACCGGAGGGGGCCGGCGGCTACACCTTC
CASSRPEGAGGYTF
>.|.|TRBJ1-1|TRBV28
TGTGCCAGCACCCCACCGAGGGTTGTGAACACTGAAGCTTTCTTT
CASTPPRVVNTEAFF